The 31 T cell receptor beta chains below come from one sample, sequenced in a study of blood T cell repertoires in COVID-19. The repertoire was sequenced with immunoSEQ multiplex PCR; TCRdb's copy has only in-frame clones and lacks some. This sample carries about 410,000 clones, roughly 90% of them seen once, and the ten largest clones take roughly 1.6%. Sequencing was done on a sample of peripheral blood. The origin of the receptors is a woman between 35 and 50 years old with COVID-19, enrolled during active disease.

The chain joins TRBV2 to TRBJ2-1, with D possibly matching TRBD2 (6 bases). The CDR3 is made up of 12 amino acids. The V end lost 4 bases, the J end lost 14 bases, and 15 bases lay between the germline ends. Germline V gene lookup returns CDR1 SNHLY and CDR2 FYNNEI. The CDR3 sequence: CASSGLTGSEFF. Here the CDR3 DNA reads TGTGCCAGCAGTGGTCTTACCGGGAGCGAGTTCTTC.

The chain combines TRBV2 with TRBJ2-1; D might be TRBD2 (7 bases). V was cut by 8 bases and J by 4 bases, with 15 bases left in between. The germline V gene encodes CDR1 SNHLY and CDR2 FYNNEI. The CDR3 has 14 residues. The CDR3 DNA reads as TGTGCCAGCCAGGGGCTAGCGGAGTACAATGAGCAGTTCTTC. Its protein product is CASQGLAEYNEQFF.

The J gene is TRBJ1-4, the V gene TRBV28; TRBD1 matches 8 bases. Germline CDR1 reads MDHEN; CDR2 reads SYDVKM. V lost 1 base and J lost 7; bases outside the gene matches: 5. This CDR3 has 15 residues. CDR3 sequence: CASSLSWTGTEKLFF. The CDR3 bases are TGTGCCAGCAGTTTATCCTGGACAGGGACTGAAAAACTGTTTTTT.

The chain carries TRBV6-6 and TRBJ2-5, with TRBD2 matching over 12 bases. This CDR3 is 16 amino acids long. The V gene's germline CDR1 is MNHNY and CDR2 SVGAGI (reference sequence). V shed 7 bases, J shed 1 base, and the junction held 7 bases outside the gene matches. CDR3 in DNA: TGTGCCAGCACCTTCGGACTAGCGGGAATCCAAGAGACCCAGTACTTC. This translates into CASTFGLAGIQETQYF.

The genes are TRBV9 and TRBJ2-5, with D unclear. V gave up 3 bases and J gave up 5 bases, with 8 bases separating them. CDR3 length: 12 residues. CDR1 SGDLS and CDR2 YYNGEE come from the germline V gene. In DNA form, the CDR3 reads TGTGCCAGCAGCGGGAGAAGGGAGACCCAGTACTTC. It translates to CASSGRRETQYF.

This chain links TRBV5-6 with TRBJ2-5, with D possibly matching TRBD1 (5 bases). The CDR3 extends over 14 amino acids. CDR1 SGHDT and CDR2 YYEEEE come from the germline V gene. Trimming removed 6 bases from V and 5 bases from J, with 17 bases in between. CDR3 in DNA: TGTGCCAGCACCACGCCAGGGATCCAGGAGACCCAGTACTTC. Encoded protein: CASTTPGIQETQYF. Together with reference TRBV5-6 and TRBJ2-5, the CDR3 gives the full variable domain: DAGVTQSPTHLIKTRGQQVTLRCSPKSGHDTVSWYQQALGQGPQFIFQYYEEEERQRGNFPDRFSGHQFPNYSSELNVNALLLGDSALYLCASTTPGIQETQYFGPGTRLLVL.

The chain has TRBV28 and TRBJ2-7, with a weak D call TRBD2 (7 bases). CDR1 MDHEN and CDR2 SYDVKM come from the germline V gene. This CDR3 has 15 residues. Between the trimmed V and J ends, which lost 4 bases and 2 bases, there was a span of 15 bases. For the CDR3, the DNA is TGTGCCAGCAGTTATGACCCGGGGGGCACCTACGAGCAGTACTTC. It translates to CASSYDPGGTYEQYF.

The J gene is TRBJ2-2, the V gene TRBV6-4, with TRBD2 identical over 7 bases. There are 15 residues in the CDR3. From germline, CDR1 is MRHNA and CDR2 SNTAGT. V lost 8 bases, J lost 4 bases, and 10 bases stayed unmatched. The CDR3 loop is CASGRASRPTGELFF. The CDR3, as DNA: TGTGCCAGCGGGAGGGCTAGCAGGCCCACCGGGGAGCTGTTTTTT.

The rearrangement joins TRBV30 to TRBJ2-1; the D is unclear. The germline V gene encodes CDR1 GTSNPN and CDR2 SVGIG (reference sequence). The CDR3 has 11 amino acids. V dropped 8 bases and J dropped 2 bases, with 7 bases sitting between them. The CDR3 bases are TGTGCCCGCGAAACCTACAATGAGCAGTTCTTC. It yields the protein CARETYNEQFF.

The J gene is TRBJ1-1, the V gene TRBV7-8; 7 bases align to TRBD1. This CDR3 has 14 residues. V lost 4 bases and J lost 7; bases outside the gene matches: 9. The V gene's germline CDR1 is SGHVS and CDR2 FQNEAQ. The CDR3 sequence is CASSWTGGEDEAFF. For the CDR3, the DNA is TGTGCCAGCAGCTGGACAGGTGGTGAGGATGAAGCTTTCTTT.

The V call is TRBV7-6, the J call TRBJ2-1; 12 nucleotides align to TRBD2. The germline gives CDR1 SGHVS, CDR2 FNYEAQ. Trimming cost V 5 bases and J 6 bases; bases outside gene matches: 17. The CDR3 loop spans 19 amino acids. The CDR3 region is CASSPRLAGVIMGSNEQFF. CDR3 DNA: TGTGCCAGCAGCCCCCGACTAGCGGGAGTAATAATGGGTAGCAATGAGCAGTTCTTC.

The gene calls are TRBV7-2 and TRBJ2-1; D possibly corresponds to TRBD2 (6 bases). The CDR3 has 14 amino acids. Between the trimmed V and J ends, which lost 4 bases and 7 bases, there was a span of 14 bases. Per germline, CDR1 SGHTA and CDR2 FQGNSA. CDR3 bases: TGTGCCAGCAGCTCGGGACTTATGATAAATGAGCAGTTCTTC. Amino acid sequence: CASSSGLMINEQFF. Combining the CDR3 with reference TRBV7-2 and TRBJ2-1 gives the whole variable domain GAGVSQSPSNKVTEKGKDVELRCDPISGHTALYWYRQSLGQGLEFLIYFQGNSAPDKSGLPSDRFSAERTGGSVSTLTIQRTQQEDSAVYLCASSSGLMINEQFFGPGTRLTVL.

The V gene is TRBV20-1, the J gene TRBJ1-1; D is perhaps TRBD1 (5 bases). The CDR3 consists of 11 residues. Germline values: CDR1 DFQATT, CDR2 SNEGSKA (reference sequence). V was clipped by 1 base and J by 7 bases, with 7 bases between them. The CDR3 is CSARGQREAFF. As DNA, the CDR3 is TGCAGTGCTAGAGGACAGCGTGAAGCTTTCTTT.

The CDR3 coding sequence is TGTGCCAGCAGTCCCCTGGGAGGGCAGGGCACTGAAGCTTTCTTT. Its translation is CASSPLGGQGTEAFF. The genes are TRBV28 and TRBJ1-1, with D possibly TRBD1 on 5 matching bases. CDR3 length equals 15 residues. The V gene's germline CDR1 is MDHEN and CDR2 SYDVKM. V was cut by 5 bases and J by 4 bases, with 17 bases left in between.

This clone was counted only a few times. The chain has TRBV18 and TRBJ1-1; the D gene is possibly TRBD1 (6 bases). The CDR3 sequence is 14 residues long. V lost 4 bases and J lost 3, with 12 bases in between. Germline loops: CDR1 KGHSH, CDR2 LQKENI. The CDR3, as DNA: TGTGCCAGCTCACGTTCACAGGGATACACTGAAGCTTTCTTT. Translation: CASSRSQGYTEAFF.

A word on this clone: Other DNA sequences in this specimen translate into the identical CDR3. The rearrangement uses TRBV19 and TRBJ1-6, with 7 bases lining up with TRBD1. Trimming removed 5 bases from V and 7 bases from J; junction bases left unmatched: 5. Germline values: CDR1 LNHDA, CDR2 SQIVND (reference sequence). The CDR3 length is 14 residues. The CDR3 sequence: CASSRTGLNSPLHF. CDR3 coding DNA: TGTGCCAGTAGTCGGACAGGACTAAATTCACCCCTCCACTTT.

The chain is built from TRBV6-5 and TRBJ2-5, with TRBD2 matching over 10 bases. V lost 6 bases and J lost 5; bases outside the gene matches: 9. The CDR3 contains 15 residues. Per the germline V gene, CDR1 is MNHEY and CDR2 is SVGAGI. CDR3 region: CASRRAGGSVETQYF. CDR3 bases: TGTGCCAGCAGACGAGCGGGGGGGAGTGTGGAGACCCAGTACTTC.

CDR3 protein: CASSYSGGTYNEQFF. The CDR3 bases are TGTGCCAGCAGTTACTCGGGGGGAACCTACAATGAGCAGTTCTTC. The gene calls are TRBV6-5 and TRBJ2-1, with a weak D call TRBD2 (6 bases). CDR1 and CDR2 from the germline V gene are MNHEY and SVGAGI. CDR3 length: 15 amino acids. The germline V and J ends were trimmed by 0 bases and 2 bases, with 8 bases remaining between them.

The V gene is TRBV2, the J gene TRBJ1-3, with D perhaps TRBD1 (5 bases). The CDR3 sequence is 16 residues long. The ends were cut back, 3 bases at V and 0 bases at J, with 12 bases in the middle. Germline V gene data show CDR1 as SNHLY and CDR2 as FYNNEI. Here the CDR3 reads CASSESPGGSGNTIYF. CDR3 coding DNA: TGTGCCAGCAGTGAGAGCCCCGGGGGCTCTGGAAACACCATATATTTT.

This chain's CDR3 is CASSREPGELFF. DNA for the CDR3: TGTGCCAGCAGCCGGGAACCCGGGGAGCTGTTTTTT. V is TRBV13 and J is TRBJ2-2; TRBD2 is a possible D gene (5 bases). CDR3 size: 12 residues. V dropped 5 bases and J dropped 6 bases, with 7 bases sitting between them. Germline V gene data show CDR1 as PRHDT and CDR2 as FYEKMQ (reference sequence). The whole variable domain, filled in from reference TRBV13 and TRBJ2-2, reads AAGVIQSPRHLIKEKRETATLKCYPIPRHDTVYWYQQGPGQDPQFLISFYEKMQSDKGSIPDRFSAQQFSDYHSELNMSSLELGDSALYFCASSREPGELFFGEGSRLTVL.

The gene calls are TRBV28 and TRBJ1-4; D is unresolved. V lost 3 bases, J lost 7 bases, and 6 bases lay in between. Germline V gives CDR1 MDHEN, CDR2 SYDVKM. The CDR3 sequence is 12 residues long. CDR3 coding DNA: TGTGCCAGCAGTTTGCCGGGTGAAAAACTGTTTTTT. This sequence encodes CASSLPGEKLFF.

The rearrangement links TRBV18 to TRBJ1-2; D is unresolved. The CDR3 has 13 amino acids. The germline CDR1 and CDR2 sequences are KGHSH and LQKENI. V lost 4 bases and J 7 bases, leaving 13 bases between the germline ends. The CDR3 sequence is CASSLLDTAGYTF. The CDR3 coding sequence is TGTGCCAGCTCACTCCTCGACACGGCTGGCTACACCTTC.

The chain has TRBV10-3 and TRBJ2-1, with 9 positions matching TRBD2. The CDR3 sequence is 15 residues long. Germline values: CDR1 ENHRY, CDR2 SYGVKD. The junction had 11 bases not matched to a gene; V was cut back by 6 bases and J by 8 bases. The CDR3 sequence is CAIRTGGRALDEQFF. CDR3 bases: TGTGCCATCAGGACGGGCGGGAGGGCTCTCGATGAGCAGTTCTTC.

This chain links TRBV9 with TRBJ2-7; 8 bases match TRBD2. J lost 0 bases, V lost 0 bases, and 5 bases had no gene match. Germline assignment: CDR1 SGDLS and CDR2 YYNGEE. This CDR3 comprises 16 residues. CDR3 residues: CASSVGGGRSSYEQYF. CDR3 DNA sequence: TGTGCCAGCAGCGTAGGGGGCGGGAGGAGCTCCTACGAGCAGTACTTC.

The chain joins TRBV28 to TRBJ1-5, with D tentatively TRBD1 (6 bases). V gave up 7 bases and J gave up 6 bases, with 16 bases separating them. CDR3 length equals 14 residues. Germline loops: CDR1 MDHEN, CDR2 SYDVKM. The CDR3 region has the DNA TGTGCCAGCATGGCCGCAGGGGTATTTCAGCCCCAGCATTTT. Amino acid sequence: CASMAAGVFQPQHF.

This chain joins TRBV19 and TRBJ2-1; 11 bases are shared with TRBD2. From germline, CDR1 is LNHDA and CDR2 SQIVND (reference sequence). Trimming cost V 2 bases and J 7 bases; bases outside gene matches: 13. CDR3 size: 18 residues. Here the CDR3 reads CASSIRVTSGGPGNEQFF. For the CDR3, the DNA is TGTGCCAGTAGTATAAGGGTCACTAGCGGGGGTCCTGGGAATGAGCAGTTCTTC. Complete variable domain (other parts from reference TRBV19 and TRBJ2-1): DGGITQSPKYLFRKEGQNVTLSCEQNLNHDAMYWYRQDPGQGLRLIYYSQIVNDFQKGDIAEGYSVSREKKESFPLTVTSAQKNPTAFYLCASSIRVTSGGPGNEQFFGPGTRLTVL.

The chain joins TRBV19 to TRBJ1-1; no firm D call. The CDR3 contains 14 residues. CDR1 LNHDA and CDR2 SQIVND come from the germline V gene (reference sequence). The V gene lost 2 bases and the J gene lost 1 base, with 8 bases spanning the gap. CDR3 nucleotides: TGTGCCAGTAGTATATGGCAGCGGAACACTGAAGCTTTCTTT. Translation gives CASSIWQRNTEAFF.

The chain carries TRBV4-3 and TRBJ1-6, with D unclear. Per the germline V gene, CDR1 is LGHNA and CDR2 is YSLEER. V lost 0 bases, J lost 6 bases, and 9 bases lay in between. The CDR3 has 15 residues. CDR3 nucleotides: TGCGCCAGCAGCCAAGAAGGTCACAGTAATTCACCCCTCCACTTT. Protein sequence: CASSQEGHSNSPLHF.

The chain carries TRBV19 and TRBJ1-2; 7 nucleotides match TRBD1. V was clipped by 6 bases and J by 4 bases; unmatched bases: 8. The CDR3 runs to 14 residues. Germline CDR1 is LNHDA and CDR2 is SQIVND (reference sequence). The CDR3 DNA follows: TGTGCCAGTAGCCGTGAGACAGGGATCTATGGCTACACCTTC. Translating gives CASSRETGIYGYTF.

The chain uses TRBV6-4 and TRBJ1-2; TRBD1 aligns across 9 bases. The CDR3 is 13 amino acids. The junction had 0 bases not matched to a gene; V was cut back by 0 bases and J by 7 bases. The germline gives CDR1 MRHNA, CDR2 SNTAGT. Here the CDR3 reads CASSDSTGGGYTF. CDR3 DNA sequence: TGTGCCAGCAGTGACTCGACAGGGGGTGGCTACACCTTC.

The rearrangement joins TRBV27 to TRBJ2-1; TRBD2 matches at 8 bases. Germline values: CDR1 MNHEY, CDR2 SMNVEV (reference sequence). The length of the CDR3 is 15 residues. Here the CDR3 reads CDALLSGRGVGEQFF. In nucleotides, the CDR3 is TGTGACGCCCTTTTAAGCGGGAGAGGGGTCGGTGAGCAGTTCTTC.